These T cell receptor beta chains were read from a single sample in a study of blood T cell repertoires in COVID-19. This table comes from immunoSEQ multiplex PCR, and its TCRdb copy is limited to in-frame clones, with some not included. The table includes fewer than 200,000 clones, about 81% detected once. Sequenced: peripheral blood. The receptor set was obtained from a woman aged 60-70 years with COVID-19, enrolled during active disease. Both conserved end residues are part of each CDR3. D genes are given only for firm matches. For some rows the clone size is stated as once, few or many, or as a class when expanded; others skip it.

size	length	D	V	J	CDR3	DNA
once	15	NA	TRBV19	TRBJ1-1	CASISHPTGNTEAFF	TGTGCCAGCATCAGCCACCCGACAGGGAACACTGAAGCTTTCTTT
NA	15	NA	TRBV4-3	TRBJ1-1	CASSQPLGANTEAFF	TGCGCCAGCAGCCAACCTCTGGGGGCGAACACTGAAGCTTTCTTT
NA	15	TRBD2	TRBV11-1	TRBJ2-7	CASSRRPGLAGEQYF	TGTGCCAGCAGTCGAAGGCCGGGACTAGCGGGCGAGCAGTACTTC
NA	19	TRBD1	TRBV7-8	TRBJ1-5	CASSLGLRDRAYSNQPQHF	TGTGCCAGCAGCTTGGGGCTCCGGGACAGGGCATATAGCAATCAGCCCCAGCATTTT
few	13	NA	TRBV3-1/TRBV3-2	TRBJ2-7	CASSQGTAYEQYF	TGTGCCAGCAGCCAAGGGACTGCTTACGAGCAGTACTTC
NA	18	TRBD1	TRBV6-1	TRBJ1-4	CASSGGTGGQLPNEKLFF	TGTGCCAGCAGTGGAGGGACAGGGGGCCAGCTCCCAAATGAAAAACTGTTTTTT
NA	13	NA	TRBV28	TRBJ1-5	CASSYSGGQPQHF	TGTGCCAGCAGTTATAGCGGGGGGCAGCCCCAGCATTTT
NA	16	TRBD1	TRBV23-1	TRBJ1-5	CASSQFQGDSNQPQHF	TGCGCCAGCAGTCAATTTCAGGGGGATAGCAATCAGCCCCAGCATTTT
NA	15	TRBD2	TRBV9	TRBJ2-1	CASSPRLAGGYEQFF	TGTGCCAGCAGCCCGCGACTAGCGGGAGGGTATGAGCAGTTCTTC
NA	16	TRBD2	TRBV7-6	TRBJ2-1	CASSPIAGLSYNEQFF	TGTGCCAGCAGTCCTATAGCGGGACTGTCCTACAATGAGCAGTTCTTC
NA	15	NA	TRBV19	TRBJ1-5	CASSTWLHPSEPQHF	TGTGCCAGTAGCACATGGTTACACCCGTCCGAGCCCCAGCATTTT
NA	12	NA	TRBV29-1	TRBJ1-2	CSVDQGGVGYTF	TGCAGCGTTGACCAGGGTGGCGTTGGCTACACCTTC
NA	13	TRBD1	TRBV9	TRBJ1-4	CASSVDWTGKLFF	TGTGCCAGCAGCGTAGATTGGACAGGGAAACTGTTTTTT
NA	11	NA	TRBV10-2	TRBJ2-1	CASSLVNEQFF	TGCGCCAGCAGTCTCGTGAATGAGCAGTTCTTC
many	18	TRBD2	TRBV5-8	TRBJ2-3	CASSLVIGLAGGGDTQYF	TGTGCCAGCAGCTTGGTCATCGGGCTAGCGGGAGGGGGAGATACGCAGTATTTT
NA	15	NA	TRBV2	TRBJ2-1	CASSSDRDSLNEQFF	TGTGCCAGCAGTTCCGACCGGGACTCTCTTAATGAGCAGTTCTTC
NA	16	TRBD2	TRBV18	TRBJ2-3	CASSPRQAGGTDTQYF	TGTGCCAGCTCACCACGCCAAGCGGGGGGCACAGATACGCAGTATTTT
NA	13	NA	TRBV7-8	TRBJ2-7	CASSLYREGEQYF	TGTGCCAGCAGCCTATACAGGGAAGGCGAGCAGTACTTC
NA	14	TRBD1	TRBV7-2	TRBJ2-1	CASSFGGTGNEQFF	TGTGCCAGCAGCTTTGGCGGGACAGGCAATGAGCAGTTCTTC
NA	11	NA	TRBV6-4	TRBJ2-1	CASRQGGEQFF	TGTGCCAGCAGGCAGGGTGGGGAGCAGTTCTTC
NA	18	NA	TRBV27	TRBJ2-7	CASSFKFRRGRGWVEQYF	TGTGCCAGCAGTTTTAAATTTCGACGAGGTCGGGGGTGGGTCGAGCAGTACTTC
NA	13	NA	TRBV12-3/TRBV12-4	TRBJ1-2	CASSITANYGYTF	TGTGCCAGCAGTATCACAGCTAACTATGGCTACACCTTC
NA	18	TRBD2	TRBV11-2	TRBJ2-1	CASSFTGTSGSRYNEQFF	TGTGCCAGCAGCTTCACCGGGACTAGCGGGAGTAGATACAATGAGCAGTTCTTC
NA	16	NA	TRBV5-8	TRBJ2-1	CASSSQGILSYNEQFF	TGTGCCAGCAGCTCCCAGGGAATCCTCTCCTACAATGAGCAGTTCTTC
few	18	TRBD1	TRBV28	TRBJ1-5	CASSPNTGTAFSNQPQHF	TGTGCCAGCAGTCCGAATACCGGGACAGCCTTTAGCAATCAGCCCCAGCATTTT
few	15	NA	TRBV14	TRBJ1-6	CASSQDIGGNSPLHF	TGTGCCAGCAGCCAAGATATCGGGGGGAATTCACCCCTCCACTTT
NA	12	NA	TRBV2	TRBJ1-2	CASSGGYYGYTF	TGTGCCAGCAGCGGGGGATACTATGGCTACACCTTC
once	12	TRBD2	TRBV7-6	TRBJ2-7	CASSDRGVEQYF	TGTGCCAGCAGCGACCGGGGGGTCGAGCAGTACTTC
NA	15	TRBD2	TRBV6-5	TRBJ2-7	CASSLGTSGGYEQYF	TGTGCCAGCAGTCTTGGGACTAGCGGGGGGTACGAGCAGTACTTC
NA	16	NA	TRBV2	TRBJ2-5	CASSPQTGTIRETQYF	TGTGCCAGCAGTCCTCAAACTGGGACAATTAGGGAGACCCAGTACTTC
NA	17	TRBD2	TRBV9	TRBJ2-3	CASSVGGGAGVTDTQYF	TGTGCCAGCAGCGTAGGAGGGGGAGCGGGAGTTACGGATACGCAGTATTTT
NA	16	TRBD2	TRBV5-4	TRBJ2-3	CASSLGLAGEADTQYF	TGTGCCAGCAGCTTGGGACTAGCGGGGGAAGCAGATACGCAGTATTTT
NA	15	NA	TRBV28	TRBJ1-2	CASSQLGGLDYGYTF	TGTGCCAGCAGCCAATTGGGGGGTTTGGACTATGGCTACACCTTC
NA	16	TRBD1	TRBV4-1	TRBJ2-5	CASSRGTGGYQETQYF	TGCGCCAGCAGCCGAGGGACAGGGGGTTACCAAGAGACCCAGTACTTC
NA	16	TRBD1	TRBV4-3	TRBJ2-7	CASSQDWGQRSYEQYF	TGCGCCAGCAGCCAAGATTGGGGACAGCGTTCCTACGAGCAGTACTTC
NA	15	NA	TRBV28	TRBJ1-2	CASRTGGDRNYGYTF	TGTGCCAGCAGGACGGGGGGCGATCGAAACTATGGCTACACCTTC
NA	18	TRBD1	TRBV2	TRBJ1-6	CASSQIPGQGAYNSPLHF	TGTGCCAGCAGTCAAATCCCGGGACAGGGGGCGTATAATTCACCCCTCCACTTT